This TCR beta chain originates from a study of Ad26.COV2.S vaccination and SARS-CoV-2 variants. Study results and limitations: The breadth of spike-specific CD8+ and CD4+ T cell responses after vaccination was reportedly substantial.

Data came from immunoSEQ multiplex PCR; TCRdb stores just in-frame clones and leaves some out. The repertoire holds almost 400,000 clones, with approximately 90% as singletons. Trimming cost V 5 bases and J 4 bases, with 14 bases left between them. CDR3 length equals 14 residues. Germline assignment: CDR1 LGHNT and CDR2 FRNRAP. As for this clone: Antigen specificity is unknown.

Documented treatment: about 20 received Ad26.COV2.S at low or high dose, single or two shots; several received placebo; per-sample allocation not given. Specimens were obtained on day 63 following the first vaccine or placebo injection. The starting material was peripheral blood, obtained in a trial of Ad26.COV2.S vaccine versus placebo. The origin of this receptor is a person aged 18 to 59 who received the Ad26.COV2.S COVID-19 vaccine or a placebo. The gene calls are TRBV12-5 and TRBJ2-5; D is perhaps TRBD2 (7 bases). The chain's CDR3 is CASGRGGGTETQYF. CDR3 coding DNA: TGTGCTAGTGGTAGGGGGGGAGGAACAGAGACCCAGTACTTC.